The next 10 T cell receptor beta chains were all read from a single sample in a study of CD8+ T cells in alopecia areata. Investigators isolated RNA and reverse transcribed it into cDNA to act as the sequencing template. Assay: immunoSEQ multiplex PCR; the TCRdb copy retains only in-frame clones and omits some. The sample has more than 200,000 clones, roughly two fifths seen once. Treatment noted: oral pan-JAK inhibitor, 5-10 mg twice daily. Specimen: CD4+ T cells sorted from blood, collected between weeks 36 and 40, from a patient treated with tofacitinib. These receptor sequences come from a human donor with alopecia areata.

The rearrangement joins TRBV5-4 to TRBJ2-3, with 8 positions matching TRBD2. Germline CDR1 and CDR2: SGHNT and YYREEE (reference sequence). Trimming took 0 bases from V and 5 from J; bases not matched to a gene: 5. The CDR3 contains 15 residues. The CDR3: CASSLGGRIGDTQYF. CDR3 nucleotide sequence: TGTGCCAGCAGCTTGGGCGGGAGGATTGGAGATACGCAGTATTTT. The full variable domain, with the rest looked up from reference TRBV5-4 and TRBJ2-3, is ETGVTQSPTHLIKTRGQQVTLRCSSQSGHNTVSWYQQALGQGPQFIFQYYREEENGRGNFPPRFSGLQFPNYSSELNVNALELDDSALYLCASSLGGRIGDTQYFGPGTRLTVL.

This clone was seen a few times. The chain carries TRBV11-3 and TRBJ1-6; tentative D call: TRBD1 (6 bases). Trimming cost V 3 bases and J 5 bases, with 8 bases left between them. This CDR3 is 14 amino acids long. CDR1 SGHNT and CDR2 YENEEA come from the germline V gene. The CDR3 DNA is TGTGCCAGCAGCTTGTCAGGGGATAATTCACCCCTCCACTTT. Its protein product is CASSLSGDNSPLHF.

J is TRBJ2-4 and V is TRBV5-1, with no clear D. From germline, CDR1 is SGHRS and CDR2 YFSETQ. Trimming removed 1 base at V and 2 bases at J, with 7 bases between. This CDR3 has 14 residues. CDR3 protein: CASSLTVTKNIQYF. CDR3 nucleotides: TGCGCCAGCAGCTTGACCGTTACCAAAAACATTCAGTACTTC. The full variable domain, rest sourced from reference TRBV5-1 and TRBJ2-4, is KAGVTQTPRYLIKTRGQQVTLSCSPISGHRSVSWYQQTPGQGLQFLFEYFSETQRNKGNFPGRFSGRQFSNSRSEMNVSTLELGDSALYLCASSLTVTKNIQYFGAGTRLSVL.

This clone showed up just a few times. The chain is built from TRBV9 and TRBJ2-3; D unclear. There are 14 residues in the CDR3. The V end was cut by 3 bases, the J end by 4 bases, with 12 bases between. The germline CDR1 and CDR2 sequences are SGDLS and YYNGEE. The CDR3, as DNA: TGTGCCAGCAGCGGCTCATTGCCACCAGATACGCAGTATTTT. It codes for CASSGSLPPDTQYF.

This chain joins TRBV5-1 and TRBJ2-2; 8 bases are a match to TRBD2. Germline CDR1 is SGHRS and CDR2 is YFSETQ. The ends lost 3 bases at V and 3 bases at J; junction bases unmatched: 7. CDR3 length: 16 residues. DNA for the CDR3: TGCGCCAGCAGCTCGTCGGGAGGGCCGTACACCGGGGAGCTGTTTTTT. Translation: CASSSSGGPYTGELFF. Using reference TRBV5-1 and TRBJ2-2 for the parts outside the CDR3, the full variable domain is KAGVTQTPRYLIKTRGQQVTLSCSPISGHRSVSWYQQTPGQGLQFLFEYFSETQRNKGNFPGRFSGRQFSNSRSEMNVSTLELGDSALYLCASSSSGGPYTGELFFGEGSRLTVL.

The genes are TRBV29-1 and TRBJ2-2, with TRBD2 identical over 16 bases. Germline CDR1 reads SQVTM; CDR2 reads ANQGSEA. The CDR3 covers 17 residues. With V trimmed by 5 bases and J by 3 bases, 6 bases remained unmatched. CDR3 coding DNA: TGCAGCGTTTCGGGACTAGCGGGAGGGCCGGACACCGGGGAGCTGTTTTTT. Translating gives CSVSGLAGGPDTGELFF.

The V call is TRBV18, the J call TRBJ2-3; no clear D. The length of the CDR3 is 11 residues. Germline V gene sequence: CDR1 KGHSH, CDR2 LQKENI. The V end was cut by 2 bases, the J end by 6 bases, with 3 bases between. The CDR3 coding sequence is TGTGCCAGCTCACCAGACGATACGCAGTATTTT. This gives the protein CASSPDDTQYF.

This clone occurred a few times. V usage is TRBV29-1 and J usage is TRBJ2-1; D gene unclear. Deletions cut 3 bases from V and 15 bases from J, with 9 bases between. In germline, CDR1 is SQVTM, CDR2 ANQGSEA. This CDR3 region has 9 residues. For the CDR3, the DNA is TGCAGCGTTGACGTGAATTGGTTCTTC. Amino acids: CSVDVNWFF.

This chain uses TRBV29-1 with TRBJ2-7; 7 bases agree with TRBD2. The germline V gene has CDR1 SQVTM and CDR2 ANQGSEA. The junction had 12 bases not matched to a gene; V was cut back by 6 bases and J by 4 bases. The CDR3 is made up of 14 amino acids. The CDR3 sequence: CSVAIGTKGYEQYF. The DNA of the CDR3 is TGCAGCGTAGCAATCGGGACTAAAGGGTACGAGCAGTACTTC.

This rearrangement joins TRBV2 to TRBJ1-2; D is undetermined. The V and J ends lost 4 bases and 1 base respectively, with 7 bases between them. Per germline, CDR1 SNHLY and CDR2 FYNNEI. This CDR3 has 13 amino acids. DNA for the CDR3: TGTGCCAGCAGTGTTAAGGTTAACTATGGCTACACCTTC. Its translation is CASSVKVNYGYTF.